Sequencing of this T cell receptor beta chain was carried out in a study of T cells after yellow fever vaccination (dated by TCRdb to between 2019 and 2020). Background on the whole study: Libraries from fractions with low cell numbers were prepared with the SMART-Seq v4 Ultra Low Input RNA kit. Bulk PBMC replicates and cell subsets were isolated from blood drawn at multiple timepoints before and after both primary and secondary immunization. Two healthy male donors made up the cohort, one aged 18 to 30 years and the other aged 30 to 40 years. To track T-cell clones before and after primary and booster YFV17D yellow fever vaccination, bulk TCR alpha and beta repertoires were sequenced longitudinally.

TCR cDNA was synthesized by 5'RACE template switching, which introduced a universal primer site and unique molecular identifiers. Priming of cDNA synthesis was performed from both the TCR alpha and TCR beta constant segments. Library amplification used two PCR steps, and the second PCR step added sample barcodes and sequencing adapters. Sequencing of the libraries was done on either Illumina HiSeq 2500 (2x100 bp) or NovaSeq (2x150 bp). Per the authors' processing: MIGEC was used to demultiplex reads and collapse the reads into UMI consensus sequences, and MiXCR was used for V(D)J alignment. Clonotypes responding to the vaccine were identified with edgeR on replicate PBMC samples, with the criteria of FDR below 0.01 and a log2 fold change above 5 up to day 15. Each bulk clonotype was labeled CD4 or CD8 based on which sequenced repertoire, CD4 or CD8, contained the clonotype at higher abundance. The raw public reads went through TCRdb reprocessing: fastp at Q25, MiXCR clone calling, in-frame beta chains kept. One record per CDR3 amino acid sequence lists the most common genes and DNA. The V and J calls follow TCRdb's processing rather than the paper's. This sample has about 550,000 distinct CDR3 sequences in its table, and less than 20% of those were observed once. The top ten hold roughly an eighth of the sample.

Note on this clonotype: Its antigen specificity is not known. No much larger clone exists at a distance of one base, and base qualities are not known.

Results and caveats for the whole study, not just this receptor: The study included only a couple of donors, which limits how far the findings can be generalized. After the booster, most clones that had expanded after primary vaccination were detected again (over 95% of CD4 and over 75% of CD8), suggesting broad maintenance of memory. A small share of clonotypes occurred in both CD4 and CD8 compartments, likely arising from convergent recombination. Because abundant contaminating clonotypes from the bulk population could be contained in FACS-sorted repertoires, computational filtering was required. Compared with the primary T-cell response, the secondary T-cell response was faster but weaker, reaching its peak on day 5 rather than on day 15.

In light of the paper, this sample's treatment or condition label describes: live attenuated yellow fever vaccine strain. At each blood-draw timepoint, two biological replicates of bulk PBMCs were obtained. PBMCs were isolated from peripheral blood using a standard Ficoll-Paque protocol. TriZol was used to extract RNA from bulk PBMCs, CD4 and CD8 fractions, and dextramer-positive and dextramer-negative fractions. From the cysteine through the phenylalanine, the CDR3 covers 15 amino acids. The CDR3 DNA has 45 bases and is translated from base 1. Relative to germline, V is 6 bases shorter and J is 6 bases shorter, with 18 bases between their ends. The germline V gene encodes CDR1 MNHEY and CDR2 SVGEGT.

The chain employs TRBV6-2 or TRBV6-3 and TRBJ2-1, with a tentative D gene TRBD2 over 5 matching bases. This TCR derives from a man in his thirties or forties who received the YFV17D yellow fever vaccine. Here the sequenced sample was PBMCs, taken 15 days after the yellow fever booster vaccination. The DNA sequence is as follows: TGTGCCAGCAGCGGTGCGAGGCGGGCCCTCAATGAGCAGTTCTTC. Translation gives CASSGARRALNEQFF.